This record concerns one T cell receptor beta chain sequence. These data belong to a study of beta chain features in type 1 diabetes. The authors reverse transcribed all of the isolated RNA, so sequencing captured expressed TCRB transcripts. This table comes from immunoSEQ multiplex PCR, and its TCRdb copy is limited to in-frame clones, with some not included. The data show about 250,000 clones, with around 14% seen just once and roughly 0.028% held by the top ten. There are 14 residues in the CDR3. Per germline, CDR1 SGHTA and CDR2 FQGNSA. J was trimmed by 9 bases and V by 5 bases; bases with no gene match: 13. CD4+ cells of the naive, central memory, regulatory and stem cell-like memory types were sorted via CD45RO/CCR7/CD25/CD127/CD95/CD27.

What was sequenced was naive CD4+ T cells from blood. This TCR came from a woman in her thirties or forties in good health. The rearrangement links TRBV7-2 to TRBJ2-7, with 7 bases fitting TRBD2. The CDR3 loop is CASSPGGGRVGQYF. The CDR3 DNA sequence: TGTGCCAGCAGCCCGGGGGGAGGGCGCGTCGGGCAGTACTTC.